Listed here are 23 T cell receptor beta chains from one sample, sequenced in a study of shared clonotypes between healthy human individuals. Method: immunoSEQ multiplex PCR; TCRdb's copy keeps in-frame clones and lacks some. This sample has over a million clones, with around 82% found just once. The sequencing sample was made of memory CD4+ T cells from PBMCs. The subset here: CD45RA-negative fraction. Receptor source: a man younger than 30 in good health. Some clones in this sample may be carry-over from other donors' samples.

This chain uses TRBV2 with TRBJ2-7; D gene unclear. V shed 0 bases and J shed 11 bases, with 26 bases lying between them. The CDR3 loop spans 17 amino acids. Germline values: CDR1 SNHLY, CDR2 FYNNEI. The CDR3, as DNA: TGTGCCAGCAGTGAAGCGCTTCTGGCAGTTTACCCTCTTAGGGAGTACTTC. Translation gives CASSEALLAVYPLREYF. Combining the CDR3 with reference TRBV2 and TRBJ2-7 gives the whole variable domain EPEVTQTPSHQVTQMGQEVILRCVPISNHLYFYWYRQILGQKVEFLVSFYNNEISEKSEIFDDQFSVERPDGSNFTLKIRSTKLEDSAMYFCASSEALLAVYPLREYFGPGTRLTVT.

CDR3 sequence (DNA): TGTGCCAGCAGCTTAGGGGGAGGTAGGAATCAGCCCCAGCATTTT. Translation: CASSLGGGRNQPQHF. The chain couples TRBV7-9 to TRBJ1-5; no firm D call. Germline V gives CDR1 SEHNR, CDR2 FQNEAQ (reference sequence). The length of the CDR3 is 15 residues. V was clipped by 1 base and J by 4 bases, with 11 bases between them. Full variable domain (rest looked up from reference TRBV7-9 and TRBJ1-5): DTGVSQNPRHKITKRGQNVTFRCDPISEHNRLYWYRQTLGQGPEFLTYFQNEAQLEKSRLLSDRFSAERPKGSFSTLEIQRTEQGDSAMYLCASSLGGGRNQPQHFGDGTRLSIL.

The chain is built from TRBV10-3 and TRBJ1-3, with D hard to call. Germline loops: CDR1 ENHRY, CDR2 SYGVKD. The CDR3 has 15 amino acids. V gave up 3 bases and J gave up 0 bases, with 9 bases separating them. The CDR3 loop reads CAISDPGSSGNTIYF. CDR3 nucleotide sequence: TGTGCCATCAGTGATCCCGGTAGCTCTGGAAACACCATATATTTT.

CDR3 DNA sequence: TGCGCCAGCAAATATCGGGACCTCTTGGGGTACGAGCAGTACTTC. This translates into CASKYRDLLGYEQYF. V and J are TRBV5-1 and TRBJ2-7, with D possibly called TRBD1 or TRBD2 (5 bases each). Germline V gives CDR1 SGHRS, CDR2 YFSETQ. The V end lost 6 bases, the J end lost 4 bases, and 20 bases lay between the germline ends. CDR3 size: 15 residues.

This chain links TRBV5-1 with TRBJ2-7; perhaps TRBD1 as D (6 bases). This CDR3 has 12 residues. The V end lost 5 bases, the J end lost 2 bases, and 8 bases lay between the germline ends. Germline loops: CDR1 SGHRS, CDR2 YFSETQ. CDR3: CASRTGPYEQYF. The DNA of the CDR3 is TGCGCCAGCAGAACAGGGCCCTACGAGCAGTACTTC.

This clone showed up just a few times. Within the sample, other DNA sequences also encode this same CDR3. The gene calls are TRBV7-9 and TRBJ1-4; TRBD1 aligns across 8 bases. Germline values: CDR1 SEHNR, CDR2 FQNEAQ (reference sequence). J gave up 5 bases and V 3 bases, and 2 bases lay outside the gene matches. CDR3 length equals 14 residues. CDR3 amino acids: CASSLGQANEKLFF. CDR3 nucleotides: TGTGCCAGCAGCTTGGGACAGGCGAATGAAAAACTGTTTTTT.

V and J are TRBV2 and TRBJ2-3; TRBD1 agrees at 9 bases. Trimming removed 10 bases from V and 3 bases from J; junction bases left unmatched: 2. CDR3 length equals 12 residues. Looked up from germline, CDR1 is SNHLY and CDR2 is FYNNEI. As DNA, the CDR3 is TGTGCCATCGGACAGGGGACAGATACGCAGTATTTT. Translated, it gives CAIGQGTDTQYF.

The rearrangement uses TRBV10-3 and TRBJ1-2, with 8 positions matching TRBD1. Looked up from germline, CDR1 is ENHRY and CDR2 is SYGVKD. J was trimmed by 14 bases and V by 3 bases; bases with no gene match: 8. The CDR3 is 12 residues long. This chain's CDR3 is CAISESDRARTF. The CDR3 bases are TGTGCCATCAGTGAATCGGACAGGGCGCGGACCTTC.

The chain couples TRBV11-2 to TRBJ2-5; D not certain. Germline values: CDR1 SGHAT, CDR2 FQNNGV. With 5 bases removed from V and 3 bases from J, the gap between germline ends came to 10 bases. The CDR3 is 13 amino acids. CDR3 sequence: CASSSATKETQYF. DNA for the CDR3: TGTGCCAGCAGCAGTGCAACCAAAGAGACCCAGTACTTC.

The table lists this clone with a count of one. The gene calls are TRBV5-4 and TRBJ1-1, with D hard to call. Per germline, CDR1 SGHNT and CDR2 YYREEE (reference sequence). V was shortened by 9 bases and J by 0 bases, with 15 bases between the two germline ends. The CDR3 runs 14 residues. CDR3 in DNA: TGTGCCACCAGGCGTTCGACGGTGAACACTGAAGCTTTCTTT. Translation: CATRRSTVNTEAFF.

The chain joins TRBV29-1 to TRBJ2-7, with 8 bases identical to TRBD1. Germline trimming cut 4 bases from V and 5 bases from J; bases unmatched to any gene: 16. CDR3 length equals 16 residues. CDR1 SQVTM and CDR2 ANQGSEA come from the germline V gene. CDR3 nucleotide sequence: TGCAGCGTTGCAGGGGGTCGCGCAGGGGGCACGAACGAGCAGTACTTC. It specifies CSVAGGRAGGTNEQYF.

The rearrangement joins TRBV15 to TRBJ2-7; D ambiguous. CDR3 length equals 14 residues. V lost 0 bases and J 2 bases, leaving 8 bases between the germline ends. Germline V gene lookup returns CDR1 LNHNV and CDR2 YYDKDF (reference sequence). The CDR3 loop reads CATSREGKPYEQYF. The CDR3 bases are TGTGCCACCAGCAGAGAAGGAAAACCCTACGAGCAGTACTTC.

The chain uses TRBV11-1 and TRBJ2-5; 7 bases agree with TRBD1. The J call is doubtful: the DNA matches TRBJ2-7 better. Per the germline V gene, CDR1 is SGHAT and CDR2 is FQDESV (reference sequence). This CDR3 has 15 residues. CDR3 residues: CASSQKWTGLYEQYF. In nucleotides, the CDR3 is TGTGCCAGCAGCCAAAAGTGGACAGGACTCTACGAGCAGTACTTC.

The chain carries TRBV6-5 and TRBJ2-7, with 8 nucleotides matching TRBD1. CDR1 MNHEY and CDR2 SVGAGI come from the germline V gene. The CDR3 loop spans 14 amino acids. V gave up 2 bases and J gave up 3 bases; unmatched junction bases: 3. The DNA for the CDR3 is TGTGCCAGCAGTTACAGAGGGACAGGCTACGAGCAGTACTTC. This encodes CASSYRGTGYEQYF.

The V and J genes are TRBV11-3 and TRBJ2-1, with TRBD2 identical over 9 bases. The CDR3 consists of 14 residues. The germline V gene has CDR1 SGHNT and CDR2 YENEEA. Germline trimming cut 5 bases from V and 2 bases from J; bases unmatched to any gene: 1. CDR3 sequence reads: CASSPSGTYNEQFF. In nucleotides, the CDR3 is TGTGCCAGCAGCCCTAGCGGGACCTACAATGAGCAGTTCTTC.

V is TRBV19 and J is TRBJ1-2; weak D call: TRBD1 (6 bases). Germline values: CDR1 LNHDA, CDR2 SQIVND (reference sequence). The CDR3 totals 15 residues. V dropped 3 bases and J dropped 4 bases, with 15 bases sitting between them. CDR3 bases: TGTGCCAGTAGTATCGGGGGGGCCAGTTCCTATGGCTACACCTTC. Amino acid sequence: CASSIGGASSYGYTF.

This clone was found a few times. The genes are TRBV5-1 and TRBJ2-7, with 13 bases fitting TRBD2. In germline, CDR1 is SGHRS, CDR2 YFSETQ. The length of the CDR3 is 16 residues. Losses at the gene ends were 4 bases for V and 2 bases for J; bases not matched to a gene: 6. The CDR3 reads CASSIGTSGTAYEQYF. The DNA for the CDR3 is TGCGCCAGCAGCATAGGGACTAGCGGGACCGCCTACGAGCAGTACTTC.

Here the CDR3 reads CASSKSHLLRPNEQFF. For the CDR3, the DNA is TGTGCCAGCAGCAAATCGCACCTCTTACGTCCCAATGAGCAGTTCTTC. The chain has TRBV21-1 and TRBJ2-1. TRBV21-1 is given as a pseudogene. There are 16 residues in the CDR3.

The V call is TRBV11-2, the J call TRBJ2-7; D may be TRBD2 (7 bases). The V end lost 6 bases, the J end lost 5 bases, and 11 bases lay between the germline ends. The germline V gene has CDR1 SGHAT and CDR2 FQNNGV. This CDR3 is built from 12 residues. The CDR3 loop reads CASRGGGDEQYF. In nucleotides, the CDR3 is TGTGCCAGCAGAGGGGGGGGTGACGAGCAGTACTTC. The whole variable domain, remainder taken from reference TRBV11-2 and TRBJ2-7, is EAGVAQSPRYKIIEKRQSVAFWCNPISGHATLYWYQQILGQGPKLLIQFQNNGVVDDSQLPKDRFSAERLKGVDSTLKIQPAKLEDSAVYLCASRGGGDEQYFGPGTRLTVT.

This clone was seen only a few times. The chain has TRBV20-1 and TRBJ1-1; TRBD1 might be the D (5 bases). CDR1 and CDR2 (germline): DFQATT, SNEGSKA (reference sequence). Trimming stripped 7 bases from V and 4 bases from J, with 10 bases between. This CDR3 is 11 amino acids long. This CDR3 reads CSVLRGTEAFF. The CDR3 nucleotides are TGCAGTGTACTTAGGGGCACTGAAGCTTTCTTT.

J is TRBJ2-2 and V is TRBV5-8, with D possibly TRBD2 on 6 matching bases. The CDR3 is 14 amino acids. Per the germline V gene, CDR1 is SGHTS and CDR2 is YDEGEE. The V gene lost 4 bases and the J gene lost 2 bases, with 9 bases spanning the gap. This CDR3 is CASSGGLNTGELFF. The CDR3 region has the DNA TGTGCCAGCAGCGGGGGACTTAACACCGGGGAGCTGTTTTTT.

This clone has at least ten counts. The V and J genes are TRBV5-1 and TRBJ1-1; D ambiguous. The germline gives CDR1 SGHRS, CDR2 YFSETQ. Deletions cut 3 bases from V and 4 bases from J, with 7 bases between. CDR3 size: 12 residues. The CDR3 loop reads CASSSISTEAFF. Here the CDR3 DNA reads TGCGCCAGCAGCTCCATCAGCACTGAAGCTTTCTTT.

This clone has only one observation. The chain combines TRBV15 with TRBJ1-1; D is uncertain. Looked up from germline, CDR1 is LNHNV and CDR2 is YYDKDF (reference sequence). Deletions cut 0 bases from V and 4 bases from J, with 9 bases between. The CDR3 extends over 14 amino acids. The CDR3 here is CATSRDTPPTEAFF. The CDR3 DNA reads TGTGCCACCAGCAGAGATACCCCCCCCACTGAAGCTTTCTTT.